This TCR beta chain was identified during a study of shared clonotypes between healthy human individuals. Study context: Donors were a couple of women and a few men aged 18 to 49. Whole-study results and caveats: Among donors, sharing of clonotypes was expected to be affected by sequencing depth.

Turning to this clone: What it recognizes is unknown. The junction and the germline gene differ at one end; a read error may be behind it.

Division of CD4+ cells produced a CD45RA+ naive subset and a CD45RA-negative memory subset. CDR1 is SSHAT, CDR2 FNYEAQ, per germline (reference sequence). The CDR3 is 13 amino acids. Profiling relied on immunoSEQ multiplex PCR, and the TCRdb table lists in-frame clones only, not all of them. The table includes 1,400,000 or so clones, just under 99% detected once. The receptor was isolated from a man in his thirties or forties in good health. The rearrangement links TRBV7-7 to TRBJ1-1, with 8 bases aligning to TRBD1. What was sequenced was naive CD4+ T cells sorted from blood. The subset: CD45RA+ positively selected. CDR3 amino acids: CASRATGGTEAFF. CDR3 sequence (DNA): TGTGCTAGCAGGGCAACAGGGGGCACTGAAGCTTTCTTT.